A single sample is the source of the 7 T cell receptor beta chains below, sequenced in a study of blood T cells in healthy people across ages. Using a J-beta primer mix together with a sample-barcoded 5' primer, a second PCR was run for about 7 to 12 cycles. TCRdb re-derived calls from the 5' RACE reads in MiXCR, one entry per CDR3 protein. This sample carries around 870,000 distinct CDR3 sequences, 29% of them seen once, and the ten largest clones take 17%. The material sequenced was blood. Receptors were obtained from a woman aged 80 or older in good health.

The V and J genes are TRBV2 and TRBJ2-7, with 11 bases fitting TRBD2. The CDR3 length is 18 residues. The trim removed 2 bases at V and 5 bases at J, leaving 14 bases unmatched. Germline values: CDR1 SNHLY, CDR2 FYNNEI. The CDR3 is CASSEPGFSGGAGDEQYF. CDR3 DNA sequence: TGTGCCAGCAGTGAACCGGGTTTTAGCGGGGGGGCCGGGGACGAGCAGTACTTC.

A remark on this clonotype: A much larger clone lies a single base off, so this may be a read error. The chain joins TRBV5-5 to TRBJ2-1, with D possibly TRBD2 on 6 matching bases. CDR1 and CDR2 from the germline V gene are SGHKS and YYEKEE (reference sequence). Trimming cost V 1 base and J 13 bases, with 12 bases left between them. The CDR3 length is 12 residues. The CDR3 protein is CASSLFGGVQFF. CDR3 bases: TGTGCCAGCAGCTTGTTCGGGGGTGTACAGTTCTTC.

This clonotype was recorded a few times. This chain connects TRBV28 to TRBJ2-5; D call uncertain. Germline V gives CDR1 MDHEN, CDR2 SYDVKM. The CDR3 is made up of 11 amino acids. Trimming took 4 bases from V and 5 from J, leaving 5 bases between them. As DNA, the CDR3 is TGTGCCAGCAGTTCATGGGAGACCCAGTACTTC. This encodes CASSSWETQYF.

This clonotype was counted at least ten times. The chain couples TRBV7-2 to TRBJ1-2; D may be TRBD1 (5 bases). The ends were cut back, 3 bases at V and 8 bases at J, with 13 bases in the middle. Germline CDR1 is SGHTA and CDR2 is FQGNSA. This CDR3 is built from 13 residues. For the CDR3, the DNA is TGTGCCAGCAGCTTCCAGGGTTCCGGGGGCTACACCTTC. Translating gives CASSFQGSGGYTF.

The rearrangement links TRBV27 to TRBJ1-4; possible D gene TRBD1, 6 bases. The V gene's germline CDR1 is MNHEY and CDR2 SMNVEV (reference sequence). The CDR3 has 13 amino acids. Trimming stripped 6 bases from V and 8 bases from J, with 13 bases between. The DNA for the CDR3 is TGTGCCAGCAGGGGACAACCGGGGGAAAAACTGTTTTTT. Protein: CASRGQPGEKLFF.

The CDR3 spells CASSWGVSPNYGYTF. Written as DNA, the CDR3 is TGTGCCAGCAGCTGGGGGGTGTCCCCTAACTATGGCTACACCTTC. V is TRBV7-2 and J is TRBJ1-2, with D possibly being TRBD1 (5 bases). Germline V gene data show CDR1 as SGHTA and CDR2 as FQGNSA. CDR3 size: 15 residues. V lost 4 bases, J lost 0 bases, and 12 bases lay in between.

This clonotype was seen many times. This chain uses TRBV5-1 with TRBJ2-3; D perhaps matches TRBD2 (5 bases). The CDR3 consists of 14 residues. Germline CDR1 is SGHRS and CDR2 is YFSETQ. Trimming pared 4 bases from V and 2 bases from J, leaving 11 bases between. The CDR3 coding sequence is TGCGCCAGCAGCCCCGGAGGCTACACAGATACGCAGTATTTT. Its protein is CASSPGGYTDTQYF.